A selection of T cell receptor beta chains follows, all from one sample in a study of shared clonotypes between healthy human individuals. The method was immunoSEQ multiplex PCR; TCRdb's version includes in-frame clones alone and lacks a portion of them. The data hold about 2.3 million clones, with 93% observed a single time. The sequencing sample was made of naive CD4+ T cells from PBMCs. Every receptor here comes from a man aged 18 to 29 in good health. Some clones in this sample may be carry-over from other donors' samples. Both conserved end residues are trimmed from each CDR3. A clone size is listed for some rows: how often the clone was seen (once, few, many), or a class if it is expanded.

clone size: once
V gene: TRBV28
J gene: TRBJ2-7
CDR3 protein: ASSLDRVFGEQY

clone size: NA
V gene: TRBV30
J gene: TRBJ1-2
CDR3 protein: ARSLLFGQPGSRYGYT

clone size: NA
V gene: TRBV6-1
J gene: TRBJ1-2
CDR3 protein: AGQKNYGYT

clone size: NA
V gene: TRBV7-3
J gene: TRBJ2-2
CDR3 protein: ASSFQNRGPGELF

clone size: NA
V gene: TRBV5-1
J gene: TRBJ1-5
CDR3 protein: ASSLGQGGQPQH

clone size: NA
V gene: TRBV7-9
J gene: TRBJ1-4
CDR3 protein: ASSLRSPLGEKLF

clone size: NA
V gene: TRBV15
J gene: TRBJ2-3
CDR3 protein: ATSRDQAGGFASTDTQY

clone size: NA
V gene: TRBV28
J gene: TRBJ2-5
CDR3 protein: ASSLPPGRETQY

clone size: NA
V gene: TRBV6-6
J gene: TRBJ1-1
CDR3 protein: ASRGDRLNTEAF

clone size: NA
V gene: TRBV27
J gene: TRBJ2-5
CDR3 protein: ASSLRSGRYQETQY

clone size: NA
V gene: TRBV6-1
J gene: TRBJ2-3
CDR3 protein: ASSGGIYTDTQY

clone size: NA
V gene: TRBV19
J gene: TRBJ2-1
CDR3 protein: ASTPAEARPNEQF

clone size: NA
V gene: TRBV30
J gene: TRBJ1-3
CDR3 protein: AWSVAGDGNTIY

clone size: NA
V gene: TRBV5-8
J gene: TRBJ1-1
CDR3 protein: ASSLQMNTEAF

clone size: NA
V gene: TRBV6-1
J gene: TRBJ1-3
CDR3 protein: ATETGGVGNTIY

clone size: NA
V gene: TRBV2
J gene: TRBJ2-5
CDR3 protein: ASTDRGRETQY

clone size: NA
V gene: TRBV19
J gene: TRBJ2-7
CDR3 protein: ASRAGQGYEQY

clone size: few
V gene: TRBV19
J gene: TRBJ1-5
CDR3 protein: ASRHSGGGQPQH

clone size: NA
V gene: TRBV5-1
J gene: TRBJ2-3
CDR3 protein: ASSLDAYADTQY

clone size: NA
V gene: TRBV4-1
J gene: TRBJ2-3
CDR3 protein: ASSQESERTSTDTQY